These T cell receptor beta chains were read from a single sample in a study of blood T cell repertoires in COVID-19. The protocol was immunoSEQ multiplex PCR, while the TCRdb copy is restricted to in-frame clones and leaves out a portion. The table lists about 240,000 clones, about 90% of them singletons. Source material: peripheral blood. The receptors originated from a woman in her 30s who had recovered from COVID-19. Both conserved end residues are part of each CDR3. Each record gives: D gene, CDR3 length, J gene, V gene, clone size, CDR3 protein, CDR3 DNA. A D gene is named only where the DNA matches it firmly. Size tells how often a clone was seen (once, few, many) or the class of an expanded clone, and some rows leave it out.

d_gene: TRBD1
len: 14
j_gene: TRBJ1-1
v_gene: TRBV7-9
abundance: NA
CDR3aa: CASLGQGAATEAFF
CDR3nt: TGTGCCAGCCTAGGACAGGGAGCCGCCACTGAAGCTTTCTTT

d_gene: NA
len: 14
j_gene: TRBJ1-2
v_gene: TRBV2
abundance: NA
CDR3aa: CASSEWGGGGGYTF
CDR3nt: TGTGCCAGCAGTGAATGGGGGGGAGGCGGTGGCTACACCTTC

d_gene: TRBD1
len: 14
j_gene: TRBJ1-2
v_gene: TRBV7-2
abundance: NA
CDR3aa: CASSVGTGTDGYTF
CDR3nt: TGTGCCAGCAGCGTAGGGACAGGGACGGACGGCTACACCTTC

d_gene: NA
len: 14
j_gene: TRBJ1-1
v_gene: TRBV5-4
abundance: NA
CDR3aa: CASSPGGLNTEAFF
CDR3nt: TGTGCCAGCAGCCCGGGGGGGCTGAACACTGAAGCTTTCTTT

d_gene: TRBD2
len: 13
j_gene: TRBJ2-1
v_gene: TRBV30
abundance: NA
CDR3aa: CALLAGSYNEQFF
CDR3nt: TGTGCTTTACTAGCGGGTTCCTACAATGAGCAGTTCTTC

d_gene: TRBD1
len: 15
j_gene: TRBJ1-5
v_gene: TRBV5-5
abundance: NA
CDR3aa: CASSLTGDFNQPQHF
CDR3nt: TGTGCCAGCAGTCTGACAGGGGACTTTAATCAGCCCCAGCATTTT

d_gene: NA
len: 13
j_gene: TRBJ1-5
v_gene: TRBV29-1
abundance: NA
CDR3aa: CSVLSYPNQPQHF
CDR3nt: TGCAGCGTCCTATCGTACCCAAATCAGCCCCAGCATTTT

d_gene: NA
len: 15
j_gene: TRBJ2-7
v_gene: TRBV11-1
abundance: NA
CDR3aa: CASSLGPGGVYEQYF
CDR3nt: TGTGCCAGCAGCTTAGGACCAGGAGGGGTCTACGAGCAGTACTTC

d_gene: TRBD1
len: 13
j_gene: TRBJ1-4
v_gene: TRBV7-9
abundance: NA
CDR3aa: CASTGTAGEKLFF
CDR3nt: TGTGCCAGCACCGGGACAGCCGGGGAAAAACTGTTTTTT

d_gene: NA
len: 11
j_gene: TRBJ1-2
v_gene: TRBV30
abundance: NA
CDR3aa: CAWRTGGGYTF
CDR3nt: TGTGCCTGGAGGACAGGTGGTGGCTACACCTTC

d_gene: NA
len: 14
j_gene: TRBJ1-1
v_gene: TRBV6-1
abundance: NA
CDR3aa: CASSERRTFTEAFF
CDR3nt: TGTGCCAGCAGTGAGAGGAGAACCTTCACTGAAGCTTTCTTT

d_gene: NA
len: 15
j_gene: TRBJ2-7
v_gene: TRBV19
abundance: NA
CDR3aa: CASSKNREGSYEQYF
CDR3nt: TGTGCCAGTAGTAAAAACAGGGAGGGGTCCTACGAGCAGTACTTC

d_gene: NA
len: 14
j_gene: TRBJ1-2
v_gene: TRBV5-1
abundance: once
CDR3aa: CASSLGQSGYGYTF
CDR3nt: TGCGCCAGCAGCTTGGGGCAGAGCGGGTATGGCTACACCTTC

d_gene: TRBD1
len: 15
j_gene: TRBJ2-7
v_gene: TRBV4-3
abundance: NA
CDR3aa: CASSQEGTGAYEQYF
CDR3nt: TGCGCCAGCAGCCAAGAAGGGACAGGGGCCTACGAGCAGTACTTC

d_gene: NA
len: 13
j_gene: TRBJ2-2
v_gene: TRBV14
abundance: NA
CDR3aa: CASSQVQSGELFF
CDR3nt: TGTGCCAGCAGCCAAGTGCAGTCCGGGGAGCTGTTTTTT

d_gene: TRBD1
len: 15
j_gene: TRBJ2-7
v_gene: TRBV6-5
abundance: NA
CDR3aa: CASSSQDRGVREQYF
CDR3nt: TGTGCCAGCAGTTCCCAGGACAGGGGAGTGCGCGAGCAGTACTTC

d_gene: TRBD1
len: 14
j_gene: TRBJ1-2
v_gene: TRBV27
abundance: NA
CDR3aa: CASSLDRGRNGYTF
CDR3nt: TGTGCCAGCAGTTTAGACAGGGGGCGCAATGGCTACACCTTC

d_gene: TRBD1
len: 15
j_gene: TRBJ1-6
v_gene: TRBV6-5
abundance: NA
CDR3aa: CASSLGQGGSSPLHF
CDR3nt: TGTGCCAGCAGTCTAGGACAGGGGGGAAGTTCACCCCTCCACTTT

d_gene: TRBD1
len: 14
j_gene: TRBJ1-6
v_gene: TRBV6-6
abundance: NA
CDR3aa: CASSRGQGLEPLHF
CDR3nt: TGTGCCAGCAGCCGAGGACAGGGTCTAGAACCCCTCCACTTT

d_gene: NA
len: 13
j_gene: TRBJ2-1
v_gene: TRBV12-3/TRBV12-4
abundance: NA
CDR3aa: CASSLMRAGEQFF
CDR3nt: TGTGCCAGCAGTTTGATGCGAGCCGGTGAGCAGTTCTTC

d_gene: NA
len: 17
j_gene: TRBJ2-3
v_gene: TRBV7-6
abundance: NA
CDR3aa: CASSLAAGARGTDTQYF
CDR3nt: TGTGCCAGCAGCTTAGCAGCAGGGGCGCGTGGCACAGATACGCAGTATTTT

d_gene: TRBD2
len: 18
j_gene: TRBJ2-3
v_gene: TRBV18
abundance: NA
CDR3aa: CASSLSPRSGGGTDTQYF
CDR3nt: TGTGCCAGCTCACTCTCCCCGCGCAGCGGGGGGGGCACAGATACGCAGTATTTT

d_gene: NA
len: 13
j_gene: TRBJ2-5
v_gene: TRBV12-3/TRBV12-4
abundance: NA
CDR3aa: CASSLLTKETQYF
CDR3nt: TGTGCCAGCAGTTTACTCACTAAAGAGACCCAGTACTTC

d_gene: TRBD2
len: 15
j_gene: TRBJ2-3
v_gene: TRBV9
abundance: NA
CDR3aa: CASSGSSGSTDTQYF
CDR3nt: TGTGCCAGCAGCGGGTCTAGCGGCTCCACAGATACGCAGTATTTT

d_gene: NA
len: 13
j_gene: TRBJ2-5
v_gene: TRBV25-1
abundance: NA
CDR3aa: CASGAGAQETQYF
CDR3nt: TGTGCCAGCGGGGCAGGGGCCCAAGAGACCCAGTACTTC

d_gene: NA
len: 15
j_gene: TRBJ2-1
v_gene: TRBV5-1
abundance: few
CDR3aa: CASGIGGGQDNEQFF
CDR3nt: TGCGCCAGCGGCATTGGCGGGGGCCAGGACAATGAGCAGTTCTTC

d_gene: NA
len: 11
j_gene: TRBJ1-2
v_gene: TRBV12-3/TRBV12-4
abundance: once
CDR3aa: CASRLGSGYTF
CDR3nt: TGTGCCAGCAGATTGGGGAGTGGCTACACCTTC

d_gene: NA
len: 13
j_gene: TRBJ2-1
v_gene: TRBV5-1
abundance: NA
CDR3aa: CASSKQGYNEQFF
CDR3nt: TGCGCCAGCAGCAAACAGGGTTACAATGAGCAGTTCTTC

d_gene: NA
len: 13
j_gene: TRBJ2-2
v_gene: TRBV7-9
abundance: NA
CDR3aa: CASSLQGTGELFF
CDR3nt: TGTGCCAGCAGCTTACAGGGCACCGGGGAGCTGTTTTTT

d_gene: NA
len: 14
j_gene: TRBJ1-6
v_gene: TRBV11-2
abundance: NA
CDR3aa: CASSSTGSRSPLHF
CDR3nt: TGTGCCAGCAGCTCCACAGGGTCGCGGTCACCCCTCCACTTT

d_gene: NA
len: 13
j_gene: TRBJ1-2
v_gene: TRBV9
abundance: NA
CDR3aa: CASTGLEFFGYTF
CDR3nt: TGTGCCAGCACAGGACTAGAGTTTTTCGGCTACACCTTC

d_gene: NA
len: 13
j_gene: TRBJ2-7
v_gene: TRBV12-2
abundance: NA
CDR3aa: CASRFDSSYEQYF
CDR3nt: TGTGCAAGTCGCTTCGACAGTTCCTACGAGCAGTACTTC

d_gene: NA
len: 15
j_gene: TRBJ2-7
v_gene: TRBV7-2
abundance: NA
CDR3aa: CASSLSFGGGAVVSF
CDR3nt: NA

d_gene: NA
len: 13
j_gene: TRBJ1-1
v_gene: TRBV25-1
abundance: once
CDR3aa: CASSFGYRGEAFF
CDR3nt: TGTGCCAGCAGTTTCGGGTATAGGGGTGAAGCTTTCTTT